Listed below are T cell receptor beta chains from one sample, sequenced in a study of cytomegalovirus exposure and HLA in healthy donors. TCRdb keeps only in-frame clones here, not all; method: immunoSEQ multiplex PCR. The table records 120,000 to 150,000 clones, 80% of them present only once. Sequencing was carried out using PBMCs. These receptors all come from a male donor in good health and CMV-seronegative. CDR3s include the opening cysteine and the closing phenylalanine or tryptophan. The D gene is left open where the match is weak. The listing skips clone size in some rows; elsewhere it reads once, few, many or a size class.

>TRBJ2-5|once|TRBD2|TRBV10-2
CASSGTSGVETQYF
TGCGCCAGCAGTGGAACTAGCGGGGTGGAGACCCAGTACTTC
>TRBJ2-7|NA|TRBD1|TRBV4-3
CASSHTGTGPLQQYF
TGCGCCAGCAGCCATACCGGGACAGGGCCTCTACAGCAGTACTTC
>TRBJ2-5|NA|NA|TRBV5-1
CASSLGPSRETQYF
TGCGCCAGCAGCTTGGGGCCCTCTCGAGAGACCCAGTACTTC
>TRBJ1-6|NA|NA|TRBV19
CASKITGITPLHF
TGTGCCAGCAAAATCACCGGGATAACACCCCTCCACTTT
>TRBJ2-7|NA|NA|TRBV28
CASSLSRTEQYF
TGTGCCAGCAGTTTATCGAGAACAGAGCAGTACTTT
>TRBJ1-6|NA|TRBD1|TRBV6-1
CASSERGPRSPLHF
TGTGCCAGCAGTGAAAGGGGGCCGAGGTCACCCCTCCACTTT
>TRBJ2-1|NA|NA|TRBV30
CAWSTMWSSYNEQFF
TGTGCCTGGAGTACTATGTGGAGCTCCTACAATGAGCAGTTCTTC
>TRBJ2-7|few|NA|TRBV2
CASRKTTQTYEQYF
TGTGCCAGCAGGAAAACTACCCAGACCTACGAGCAGTACTTC
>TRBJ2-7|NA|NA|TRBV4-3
CASSPYLGPFYEQYF
TGCGCCAGCAGCCCCTACTTGGGGCCTTTTTACGAGCAGTACTTC
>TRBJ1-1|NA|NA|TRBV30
CASGGIMRAFF
TGTGCCTCCGGGGGAATAATGCGAGCTTTCTTT
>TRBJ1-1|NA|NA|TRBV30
CAWSDSHFTEAFF
TGTGCCTGGAGCGACAGCCATTTTACTGAAGCTTTCTTT
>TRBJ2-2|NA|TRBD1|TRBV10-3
CATSDREAGELFF
TGTGCCACCTCGGACAGGGAGGCCGGGGAGCTGTTTTTT
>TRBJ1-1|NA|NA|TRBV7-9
CASSLGGGDTEAFF
TGTGCCAGCAGCTTAGGGGGCGGTGACACTGAAGCTTTCTTT
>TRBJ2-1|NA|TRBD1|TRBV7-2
CASSSGTGVYNEQFF
TGTGCCAGCAGCTCTGGGACAGGGGTGTACAATGAGCAGTTCTTC
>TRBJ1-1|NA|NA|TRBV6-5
CASSLTGQVLHTEAFF
TGTGCCAGCAGTTTAACAGGTCAGGTGCTGCACACTGAAGCTTTCTTT
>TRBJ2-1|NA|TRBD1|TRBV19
CATQGAAQGENEQFF
TGTGCCACCCAAGGGGCCGCGCAGGGGGAGAATGAGCAGTTCTTC
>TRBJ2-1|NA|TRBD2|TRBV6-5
CASLSPTSGGGEQFF
TGTGCCAGTCTCTCCCCGACTAGCGGGGGGGGTGAGCAGTTCTTC
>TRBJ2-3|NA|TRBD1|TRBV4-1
CASSRESRGTDTQYF
TGCGCCAGCAGCCGCGAATCCAGGGGGACAGATACGCAGTATTTT
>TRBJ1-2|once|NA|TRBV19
CASSIPLDGNYGYTF
TGTGCCAGTAGTATTCCCCTCGACGGGAACTATGGCTACACCTTC
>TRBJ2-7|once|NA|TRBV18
CASSPPAGTYEQYF
TGTGCCAGCTCACCCCCCGCCGGGACATACGAGCAGTACTTC
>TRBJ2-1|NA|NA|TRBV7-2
CASSLIAYNEQFF
TGTGCCAGCAGCTTAATAGCCTACAATGAGCAGTTCTTC
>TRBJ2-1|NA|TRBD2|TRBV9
CASSPRTSGGKHEQFF
TGTGCCAGCAGCCCAAGGACTAGCGGGGGGAAGCATGAGCAGTTCTTC
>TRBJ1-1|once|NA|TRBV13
CASSFRTVRGNTEAFF
TGTGCCAGCAGCTTCAGGACGGTCCGGGGGAACACTGAAGCTTTCTTT
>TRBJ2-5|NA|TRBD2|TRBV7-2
CASSVRGGAETQYF
TGTGCCAGCAGTGTGCGGGGGGGAGCAGAGACCCAGTACTTC
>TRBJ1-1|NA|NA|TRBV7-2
CASSSRVNTEAFF
TGTGCCAGCAGCTCCAGGGTGAACACTGAAGCTTTCTTT
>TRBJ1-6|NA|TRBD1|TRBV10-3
CAINTQGYNSPLHF
TGTGCCATCAACACACAGGGGTATAATTCACCCCTCCACTTT
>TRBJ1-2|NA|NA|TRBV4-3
CASSQEFSRGIYGYTF
TGCGCCAGCAGCCAAGAATTTTCCCGGGGGATTTATGGCTACACCTTC
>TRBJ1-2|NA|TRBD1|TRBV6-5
CASSYFGQGGGYTF
TGTGCCAGCAGTTACTTTGGACAGGGCGGTGGCTACACCTTC
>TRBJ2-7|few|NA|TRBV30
CAWNRDTSYEQYF
TGTGCCTGGAACCGGGACACCTCCTACGAGCAGTACTTC
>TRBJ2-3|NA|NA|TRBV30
CAWVSEGTTDTQYF
TGTGCCTGGGTTTCTGAGGGAACCACAGATACGCAGTATTTT
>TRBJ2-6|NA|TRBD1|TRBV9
CASSALTRDRLLSGANVLTF
TGTGCCAGCAGCGCTTTAACTAGGGACAGGCTTTTATCTGGGGCCAACGTCCTGACTTTC
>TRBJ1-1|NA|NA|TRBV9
CASSVGNLIQGEAFF
TGTGCCAGCAGCGTGGGGAACCTCATACAGGGTGAAGCTTTCTTT
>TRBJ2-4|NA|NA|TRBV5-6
CASRSGRGIQYF
TGTGCCAGCAGGTCCGGGCGGGGCATTCAGTACTTC
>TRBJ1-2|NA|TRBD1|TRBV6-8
CASSSRVDRVDGYTF
TGTGCCAGCAGTAGTAGGGTGGACAGGGTCGATGGCTACACCTTC
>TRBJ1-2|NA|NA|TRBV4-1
CASSLPRGGDGYTF
TGCGCCAGCAGCCTCCCAAGAGGGGGGGATGGCTACACCTTC
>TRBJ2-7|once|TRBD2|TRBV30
CAWTLGVGGDDEQYF
TGTGCCTGGACCCTAGGCGTCGGGGGGGACGACGAGCAGTACTTC
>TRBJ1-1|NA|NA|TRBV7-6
CASSLGGRGTEAFF
TGTGCCAGCAGCTTAGGAGGCCGGGGGACTGAAGCTTTCTTT
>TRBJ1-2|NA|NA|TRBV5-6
CASSSDRRDFYGYTF
TGTGCCAGCAGCTCGGACCGACGGGACTTCTATGGCTACACCTTC
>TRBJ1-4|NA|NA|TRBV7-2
CASSLQSPREKLFF
TGTGCCAGCAGCCTACAGTCCCCAAGGGAAAAACTGTTTTTT
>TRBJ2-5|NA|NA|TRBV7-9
CSSSSETQYF
TGTTCCAGCAGCTCTGAGACCCAGTACTTC
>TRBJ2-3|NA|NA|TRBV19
CAKVRTRGDTQYF
TGTGCCAAAGTTCGCACTCGGGGAGATACGCAGTATTTT
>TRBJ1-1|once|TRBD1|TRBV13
CASSYRTGGLINTEAFF
TGTGCCAGCAGCTACCGGACAGGTGGGTTGATTAACACTGAAGCTTTCTTT
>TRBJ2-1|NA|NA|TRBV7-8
CASSRRSSYNEQFF
TGTGCCAGCAGCCGTCGGAGCTCCTACAATGAGCAGTTCTTC
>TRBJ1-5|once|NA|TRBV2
CASSAINQPQHF
TGTGCCAGCAGTGCTATTAATCAGCCCCAGCATTTT
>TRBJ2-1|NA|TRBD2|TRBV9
CASSVGGGGMDEQFF
TGTGCCAGCAGCGTTGGCGGGGGAGGCATGGATGAGCAGTTCTTC
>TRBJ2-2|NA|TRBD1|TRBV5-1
CASRIGTDRNTGELFF
TGCGCCAGCAGGATTGGGACAGACCGGAACACCGGGGAGCTGTTTTTT
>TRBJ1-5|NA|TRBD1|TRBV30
CAWGKAGGTSNQPQHF
TGTGCCTGGGGAAAAGCAGGGGGTACGAGCAATCAGCCCCAGCATTTT
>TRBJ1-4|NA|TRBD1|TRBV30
CAWGFLGTGVEKLFF
TGTGCCTGGGGGTTCCTGGGGACAGGGGTCGAAAAACTGTTTTTT
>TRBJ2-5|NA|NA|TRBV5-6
CASSLGRGLETQYF
TGTGCCAGCAGCTTGGGTCGGGGGTTGGAGACCCAGTACTTC
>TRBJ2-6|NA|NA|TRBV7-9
CASSPGGAGANVLTF
TGTGCCAGCAGCCCGGGTGGTGCTGGGGCCAACGTCCTGACTTTC
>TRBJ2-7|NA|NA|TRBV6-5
CASSYSSGHYEQYF
TGTGCCAGCAGTTACTCGAGCGGCCACTACGAGCAGTACTTC
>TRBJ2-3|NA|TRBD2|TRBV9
CASSALAGGPGRPDTQYF
TGTGCCAGCAGCGCCCTAGCGGGGGGGCCAGGGCGTCCGGATACGCAGTATTTT
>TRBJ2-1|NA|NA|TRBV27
CASSFVPSNEQFF
TGTGCCAGCAGTTTTGTCCCCAGCAATGAGCAGTTCTTC
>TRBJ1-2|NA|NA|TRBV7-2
CASSGLQGGGTYGYTF
TGTGCCAGCAGCGGATTACAGGGTGGGGGCACCTATGGCTACACCTTC
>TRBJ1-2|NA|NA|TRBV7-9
CASSSDRHYGYTF
TGTGCCAGCAGCTCGGACAGACACTATGGCTACACCTTC
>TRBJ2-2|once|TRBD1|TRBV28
CASSPHTGGLYTGELFF
TGTGCCAGCAGTCCTCATACAGGGGGCTTATACACCGGGGAGCTGTTTTTT
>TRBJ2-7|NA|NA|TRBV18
CASSPSWSYEQYF
TGTGCCAGCTCACCCAGTTGGTCCTACGAGCAGTACTTC
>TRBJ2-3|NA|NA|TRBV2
CASSVGLTDTQYF
TGTGCCAGCAGTGTAGGACTAACAGATACGCAGTATTTT
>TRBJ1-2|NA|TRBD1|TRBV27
CASSGVLGQGGSGGYTF
TGTGCCAGCAGTGGGGTCCTTGGACAGGGAGGTTCGGGTGGCTACACCTTC
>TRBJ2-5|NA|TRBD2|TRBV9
CASSVNPGTSGYEETQYF
TGTGCCAGCAGCGTTAATCCGGGGACTAGCGGATATGAAGAGACCCAGTACTTC